The text below deals with one T cell receptor (beta chain). Libraries were prepared by immunoSEQ multiplex PCR; TCRdb keeps only in-frame clonotypes and omits some of them. The sample consists of 100,000 or so clones, around nine tenths of them appearing once. The data were obtained in a study of cytomegalovirus exposure and HLA in healthy donors. Trimming cost V 3 bases and J 7 bases, with 18 bases left between them. The CDR3 length is 15 residues. The germline V gene encodes CDR1 SEHNR and CDR2 FQNEAQ (reference sequence). Sequencing was performed on PBMCs. The chain joins TRBV7-9 to TRBJ2-5, with TRBD1 as a possible D gene (5 bases). The clonotype originates from a woman under 40 in good health and CMV-seronegative. CDR3 DNA sequence: TGTGCCAGCAGCTTGGGAAGGGGCGCTGACGGGACCCAGTACTTC. It specifies CASSLGRGADGTQYF.